The 13 T cell receptor beta chains reported below all come from one sample, sequenced in a study of blood T cell repertoires in COVID-19. This table comes from immunoSEQ multiplex PCR, and its TCRdb copy is limited to in-frame clones, with some not included. The sample lists 80,000 or so clones, roughly 85% occurring once. The sequencing sample was made of peripheral blood. These receptors were taken from a man between 45 and 60 years old with COVID-19, enrolled during active disease.

V usage is TRBV6-5 and J usage is TRBJ2-7; 7 bases are shared with TRBD1. In germline, CDR1 is MNHEY, CDR2 SVGAGI. The CDR3 runs to 13 residues. Trimming took 7 bases from V and 3 from J; bases not matched to a gene: 6. CDR3 nucleotides: TGTGCCAGCACCCGGGCAGGGGGCTACGAGCAGTACTTC. Its translation: CASTRAGGYEQYF.

The rearrangement joins TRBV2 to TRBJ2-2; unclear D gene. The CDR3 contains 13 residues. CDR1 is SNHLY and CDR2 is FYNNEI in the germline V gene. V lost 4 bases and J lost 6, with 9 bases in between. This chain's CDR3 is CASSGLRSGELFF. CDR3 DNA: TGTGCCAGCAGTGGTCTGCGTTCCGGGGAGCTGTTTTTT.

This rearrangement joins TRBV12-3 or TRBV12-4 to TRBJ2-1, with D unclear. The CDR3 totals 13 residues. V was shortened by 5 bases and J by 9 bases, with 14 bases between the two germline ends. The CDR3: CASSPRTLGEQFF. The CDR3 DNA reads as TGTGCCAGCAGTCCCCGCACCCTCGGTGAGCAGTTCTTC.

The V call is TRBV12-3 or TRBV12-4, the J call TRBJ1-2; the D is unclear. V was shortened by 6 bases and J by 4 bases, with 12 bases between the two germline ends. The CDR3 spans 13 residues. CDR3 coding DNA: TGTGCCAGCAGCAAAGACACCGTCTATGGCTACACCTTC. Its translation: CASSKDTVYGYTF.

This chain uses TRBV27 with TRBJ2-2; the D is unclear. Trimming stripped 3 bases from V and 6 bases from J, with 8 bases between. CDR3 size: 13 residues. CDR1 is MNHEY and CDR2 is SMNVEV in the germline V gene (reference sequence). Here the CDR3 DNA reads TGTGCCAGCAGTTTGGGCCCTTCCGGGGAGCTGTTTTTT. This codes for CASSLGPSGELFF.

The genes are TRBV21-1 and TRBJ2-7; the table names TRBD2, a call not compared with the DNA. TRBV21-1 is recorded as a pseudogene. The CDR3 is made up of 12 amino acids. In DNA, the CDR3 is TGTGCCATCCAGCGGGTCAGCTACGAGCAGTACTTC. Translation: CAIQRVSYEQYF.

The genes are TRBV30 and TRBJ2-7; weak D call: TRBD2 (7 bases). The CDR3 sequence is 16 residues long. V lost 4 bases, J lost 0 bases, and 19 bases lay in between. Per germline, CDR1 GTSNPN and CDR2 SVGIG (reference sequence). The CDR3 nucleotides read TGTGCCTGGACCCAAGGGGGGGCCCGAACCTCCTACGAGCAGTACTTC. It yields the protein CAWTQGGARTSYEQYF.

The rearrangement links TRBV21-1 to TRBJ2-5; the DNA was not used to check the table's D call, TRBD1. TRBV21-1 is a pseudogene. The CDR3 length is 14 residues. The CDR3 protein is CASSGQQVGETQYF. CDR3 bases: TGTGCCAGCAGCGGCCAACAGGTGGGGGAGACCCAGTACTTC.

This clone occurred once. The chain employs TRBV24-1 and TRBJ2-1; TRBD2 matches at 10 bases. V lost 8 bases, J lost 8 bases, and 17 bases stayed unmatched. The CDR3 is 17 residues long. Germline CDR1 and CDR2: KGHDR and SFDVKD. The CDR3 region is CATMGISGRYGGDEQFF. The CDR3 coding sequence is TGTGCCACCATGGGGATTAGCGGGAGGTATGGGGGCGATGAGCAGTTCTTC.

The rearrangement uses TRBV9 and TRBJ2-1, with TRBD2 matching over 10 bases. The CDR3 runs 19 residues. V lost 1 base, J lost 2 bases, and 12 bases stayed unmatched. The germline CDR1 and CDR2 sequences are SGDLS and YYNGEE. The CDR3 region is CASSVTAGGPPGAYNEQFF. CDR3 nucleotides: TGTGCCAGCAGCGTAACAGCGGGAGGGCCTCCCGGGGCCTACAATGAGCAGTTCTTC.

The V gene is TRBV30, the J gene TRBJ2-3; D unclear. Looked up from germline, CDR1 is GTSNPN and CDR2 is SVGIG (reference sequence). Between the trimmed V and J ends, which lost 7 bases and 0 bases, there was a span of 14 bases. The CDR3 totals 14 residues. For the CDR3, the DNA is TGTGCCTACTCCCTGGGCTCTAGCACAGATACGCAGTATTTT. Its protein is CAYSLGSSTDTQYF.

The chain recombines TRBV5-1 with TRBJ2-5, with 11 bases aligning to TRBD1. Germline CDR1 and CDR2: SGHRS and YFSETQ. This CDR3 region has 17 residues. J lost 4 bases, V lost 0 bases, and 8 bases had no gene match. The CDR3 reads CASSLAGTGGVTETQYF. CDR3 in DNA: TGCGCCAGCAGCTTGGCCGGGACAGGGGGAGTGACAGAGACCCAGTACTTC.

The chain is built from TRBV27 and TRBJ1-5; a possible D gene is TRBD1 (6 bases). Germline V gene sequence: CDR1 MNHEY, CDR2 SMNVEV (reference sequence). Trimming stripped 3 bases from V and 6 bases from J, with 9 bases between. This CDR3 contains 13 residues. CDR3 amino acids: CASSFEGGQPQHF. For the CDR3, the DNA is TGTGCCAGCAGTTTTGAAGGGGGTCAGCCCCAGCATTTT.